Sequencing of this T cell receptor beta chain was carried out in a study of T cells in tuberculosis. Findings and caveats of the study: Active tuberculosis patients had shorter CDR3-alpha; the beta difference was nonsignificant.

Sequencing used immunoSEQ multiplex PCR; TCRdb keeps in-frame clones, though not all of them. The data hold tens of thousands of clones, with roughly 95% observed a single time. The germline V gene encodes CDR1 SGHVS and CDR2 FQNEAQ. The ends were cut back, 0 bases at V and 9 bases at J, with 12 bases in the middle. This CDR3 region has 14 residues. Time point denoted: new active TB diagnosis, blood taken before or within 7 days of starting treatment. In the case of this clone: Its specificity is not known.

Sequences were derived from PBMCs, sampled at tuberculosis diagnosis. The genes are TRBV7-8 and TRBJ2-1; D is possibly TRBD1 (6 bases). The sequence came from an adult with tuberculosis. CDR3 loop: CASSLAQGWPEQFF. CDR3 bases: TGTGCCAGCAGCTTAGCGCAGGGGTGGCCTGAGCAGTTCTTC.